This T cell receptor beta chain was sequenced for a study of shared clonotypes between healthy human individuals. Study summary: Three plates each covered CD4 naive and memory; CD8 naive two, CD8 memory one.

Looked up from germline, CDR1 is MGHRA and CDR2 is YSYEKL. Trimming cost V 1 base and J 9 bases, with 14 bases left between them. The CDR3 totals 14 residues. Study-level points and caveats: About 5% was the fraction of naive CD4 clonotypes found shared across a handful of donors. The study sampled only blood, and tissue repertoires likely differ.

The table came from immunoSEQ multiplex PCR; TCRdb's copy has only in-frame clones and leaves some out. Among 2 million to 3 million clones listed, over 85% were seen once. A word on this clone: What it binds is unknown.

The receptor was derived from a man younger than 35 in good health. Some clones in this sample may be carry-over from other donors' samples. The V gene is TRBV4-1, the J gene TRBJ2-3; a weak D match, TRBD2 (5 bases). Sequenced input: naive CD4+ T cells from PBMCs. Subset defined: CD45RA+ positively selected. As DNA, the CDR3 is TGCGCCAGCAGCCAAGTAATAGCGAGTGAGACGCAGTATTTT. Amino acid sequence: CASSQVIASETQYF.